This T cell receptor (beta chain) was sequenced during a study of blood T cell repertoires in COVID-19. Study as a whole: From the United States, Italy and Spain came samples of acute and convalescent COVID-19. T cells, B-cell-depleted T cells, or PBMCs provided the cDNA or gDNA that served as material.

Original processing methods: Quantification of nucleated cells was approximated via reference gene primer amplification. Sequencing was performed with immunoSEQ multiplex PCR; in TCRdb, only in-frame clones are kept and a portion is missing. V, J and clone size are those of that table, while D and trimming were read from the DNA. The sample has around 79,000 clones; about nine tenths are singletons. Germline V gene lookup returns CDR1 SGHRS and CDR2 YFSETQ. The CDR3 is 18 amino acids. The V and J ends lost 4 bases and 1 base, in that order; junction bases with no gene match: 15. Sequencing used peripheral blood. The TCR originated in a human donor in a cohort sampled during active COVID-19. The chain links TRBV5-1 to TRBJ2-5; 8 nucleotides agree with TRBD1. Here the CDR3 reads CASSKYRGQGRLQETQYF. The DNA for the CDR3 is TGCGCCAGCAGCAAATACCGAGGACAGGGAAGACTCCAAGAGACCCAGTACTTC.